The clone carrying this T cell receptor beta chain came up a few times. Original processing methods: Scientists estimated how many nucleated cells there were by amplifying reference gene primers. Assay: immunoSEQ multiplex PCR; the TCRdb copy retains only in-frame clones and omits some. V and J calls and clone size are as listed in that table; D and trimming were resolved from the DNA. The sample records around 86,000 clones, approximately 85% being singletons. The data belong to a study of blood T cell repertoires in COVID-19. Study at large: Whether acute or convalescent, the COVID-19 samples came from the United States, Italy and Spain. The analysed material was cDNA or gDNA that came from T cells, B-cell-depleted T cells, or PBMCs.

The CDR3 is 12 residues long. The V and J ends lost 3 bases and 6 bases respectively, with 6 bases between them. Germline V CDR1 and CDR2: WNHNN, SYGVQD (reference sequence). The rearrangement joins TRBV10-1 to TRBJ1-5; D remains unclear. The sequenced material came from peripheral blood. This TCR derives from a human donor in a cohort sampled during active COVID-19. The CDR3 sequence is CASSDGGQPQHF. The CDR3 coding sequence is TGCGCCAGCAGTGACGGTGGTCAGCCCCAGCATTTT.